A selection of T cell receptor beta chains follows, all from one sample in a study of T cell responses to AZD1222 COVID-19 vaccine. Profiling relied on immunoSEQ multiplex PCR, and the TCRdb table lists in-frame clones only, not all of them. The data show approximately 170,000 clones, about 91% seen once. The sequenced sample was peripheral blood, obtained on day 0 of AZD1222 vaccination. These receptors were obtained from an adult in good health. Both conserved end residues are part of each CDR3. The D gene is left open where the match is weak. Rows give clone size only sometimes, using once, few, many, or a class for an expanded clone.

>.|TRBJ1-6|TRBV7-8|TRBD1
TGTGCCAGCAGCTTAGCCTACAGGGGAGGATCCTATAATTCACCCCTCCACTTT
CASSLAYRGGSYNSPLHF
>.|TRBJ2-3|TRBV12-3/TRBV12-4|.
TGTGCCAGCAGTCCTGACTTAGAAGATACGCAGTATTTT
CASSPDLEDTQYF
>once|TRBJ1-5|TRBV19|.
TGTGCCAGTAGGGACAGACCTCTTCGCAATCAGCCCCAGCATTTT
CASRDRPLRNQPQHF
>.|TRBJ1-1|TRBV3-1/TRBV3-2|.
TGTGCCAGCAGCCAAGGGCGTGTAAAGGTGAACACTGAAGCTTTCTTT
CASSQGRVKVNTEAFF
>.|TRBJ2-7|TRBV28|TRBD1
TGTGCCAGCAGGAGGACAGGGGGTGGGTCCTACGAGCAGTACTTC
CASRRTGGGSYEQYF
>.|TRBJ2-7|TRBV11-3|.
TGTGCCAGCAGCTTAACCAGCCCCTACGAGCAGTACTTC
CASSLTSPYEQYF
>.|TRBJ2-3|TRBV10-3|.
TGTGCCATCAGTGAGTCGCATAAGCGGGTGGGCACAGATACGCAGTATTTT
CAISESHKRVGTDTQYF
>.|TRBJ2-1|TRBV28|TRBD2
TGTTCAACCCGTCTAGCGGCCTACGGGAATGAGCAGTTCTTC
CSTRLAAYGNEQFF
>.|TRBJ1-2|TRBV13|.
TGTGCCAGCAGCTCCCTCCTCCGCTCTGGCTACACCTTC
CASSSLLRSGYTF
>.|TRBJ1-1|TRBV5-1|TRBD1
TGCGCCAGCAGCAAGGGACAGGGGTATGACACTGAAGCTTTCTTT
CASSKGQGYDTEAFF
>.|TRBJ1-1|TRBV12-5|TRBD1
TGTGCTAGTGGTGGGACAGCTCTCGGGGGTGAAGCTTTCTTT
CASGGTALGGEAFF
>once|TRBJ2-7|TRBV27|.
TGTGCCAGCAGCCCCGGCGCAAAGGCCAACGAGCAGTACTTC
CASSPGAKANEQYF
>.|TRBJ2-7|TRBV7-9|.
TGTGCCAGCAGCCCCAGGGTGGCTAGTCCCACCTTC
CASSPRVASPTF
>few|TRBJ1-2|TRBV5-5|.
TGTGCCAGCAGCCGGGACATTGGAAGGTATGGCTACACCTTC
CASSRDIGRYGYTF
>.|TRBJ1-2|TRBV7-2|.
TGTGCCAGCAGCTTAGCGCCGGTCAGAGGGGGTGGCTACACCTTC
CASSLAPVRGGGYTF
>.|TRBJ2-1|TRBV7-3|TRBD2
TGTGCCAGCAGCCCCCGACTAGCGGGAAAGGATGAGCAGTTCTTC
CASSPRLAGKDEQFF
>.|TRBJ2-7|TRBV6-5|TRBD1
TGTGCCAGCAGCTACGACAGGGGCGAGCAGTACTTC
CASSYDRGEQYF
>.|TRBJ1-1|TRBV5-1|TRBD1
TGCGCCAGCAGCTTGGAGCAGGGGGCGCGTACTGAAGCTTTCTTT
CASSLEQGARTEAFF
>.|TRBJ1-1|TRBV30|TRBD1
TGTGCCTGGACCAGGGACAGGACCCCTGAAGCTTTCTTT
CAWTRDRTPEAFF
>once|TRBJ2-1|TRBV2|.
TGTGCCAGCCAGAGTTCGATTTCCTACAATGAGCAGTTCTTC
CASQSSISYNEQFF
>.|TRBJ1-2|TRBV18|.
TGTGCCAGCTCACTCGTCCCAGGGTTCGGCTACACCTTC
CASSLVPGFGYTF
>.|TRBJ2-7|TRBV23-1|.
TGCGCCAGCAGTCAATCCGGCACCCCGAGACTCTACGAGCAGTACTTC
CASSQSGTPRLYEQYF
>.|TRBJ2-7|TRBV3-1/TRBV3-2|.
TGTGCCAGCAGCCAAGATCGAAGAGAGCAGTACTTC
CASSQDRREQYF
>.|TRBJ2-6|TRBV5-1|.
TGCGCCAGCAGCCAATCAGGGACCGGGGCCAACGTCCTGACTTTC
CASSQSGTGANVLTF
>.|TRBJ1-3|TRBV5-1|TRBD1
TGCGCCAGCCGGACAGGGGGTACTGGAAACACCATATATTTT
CASRTGGTGNTIYF
>few|TRBJ1-2|TRBV20-1|.
TGCAGTGCGATGGAAGGGGCCTTC
CSAMEGAF
>few|TRBJ1-5|TRBV28|.
TGTGCCAGCAGTTTACAACCCCAGCATTTT
CASSLQPQHF
>.|TRBJ1-2|TRBV28|.
TGTGCCAGCAGACCTCCCACAATTTTGGGGCCTCAAGGCTATGGCTACACCTTC
CASRPPTILGPQGYGYTF
>.|TRBJ2-7|TRBV28|.
TGTGCCAGCAGTTTAAGGGGCCGGGCAGGGCACTACGAGCAGTACTTC
CASSLRGRAGHYEQYF
>.|TRBJ1-4|TRBV30|.
TGTGCCTGGAGTCCCGGACCCGTTTATGAAAAACTGTTTTTT
CAWSPGPVYEKLFF
>.|TRBJ2-3|TRBV29-1|.
TGCAGCGTTACAGGGAGGTACACAGATACGCAGTATTTT
CSVTGRYTDTQYF
>.|TRBJ2-7|TRBV25-1|.
TGTGCCAGCAGAACAGTTGGGGGCCGTTACGAGCAGTACTTC
CASRTVGGRYEQYF
>.|TRBJ2-2|TRBV24-1|TRBD1
TGTGCCGGAATCATCGGGACAGGTCCCCGCACGAACACCGGGGAGCTGTTTTTT
CAGIIGTGPRTNTGELFF
>.|TRBJ2-7|TRBV7-2|.
TGTGCCAGCAGCTTAGGACAGGACTACGAGCAGTACTTC
CASSLGQDYEQYF
>.|TRBJ1-2|TRBV19|TRBD1
TGTGCCAGCCGGACAGGACCAACGCGGAACTATGGCTACACCTTC
CASRTGPTRNYGYTF
>.|TRBJ2-1|TRBV6-1|.
TGTGCCAGCAGTGACCTCGGGACCCCACCCTACAATGAGCAGTTCTTC
CASSDLGTPPYNEQFF
>.|TRBJ2-1|TRBV7-2|TRBD2
TGTGCCAGCAGCTTAGTATCGCGTAGACTAGCGGATAACAATGAGCAGTTCTTC
CASSLVSRRLADNNEQFF
>.|TRBJ2-5|TRBV16|TRBD1
TGTGCCAGCAGCTACACATTGACAGGGGGCCCAATTCAAGAGACCCAGTACTTC
CASSYTLTGGPIQETQYF
>.|TRBJ2-5|TRBV28|TRBD1
TGTGCCAGCAGACCCCACGGGACAGGTCAAGAGACCCAGTACTTC
CASRPHGTGQETQYF
>.|TRBJ2-5|TRBV7-2|TRBD2
TGTGCCAGCAGCTTACGCCCCATCGGCGGGAGGAAAGGTTGGGAGACCCAGTACTTC
CASSLRPIGGRKGWETQYF
>.|TRBJ2-7|TRBV4-2|TRBD2
TGTGCCAGCAGCCAAGATAACAGCGGGAAGAATCGGGAGTACTTC
CASSQDNSGKNREYF
>.|TRBJ2-1|TRBV13|TRBD2
TGTGCCAGCAGAATTAGCGGGACCCACAATGAGCAGTTCTTC
CASRISGTHNEQFF
>.|TRBJ2-7|TRBV5-1|TRBD1
TGCGCCAGCAGCCTACCGGGACAGGTCCACGAGCAGTACTTC
CASSLPGQVHEQYF
>.|TRBJ2-2|TRBV30|TRBD2
TGTGCCTGGAGTGGACTAGCGGGAGTTACCACCGGGGAGCTGTTTTTT
CAWSGLAGVTTGELFF
>.|TRBJ1-4|TRBV28|.
TGTGCCAGCAGTTCGCCGACACTGAGGGGAGAAAAACTGTTTTTT
CASSSPTLRGEKLFF
>few|TRBJ1-2|TRBV6-5|TRBD1
TGTGCCAGCAGTCCCGGGGGACAGCACTATGGCTACACCTTC
CASSPGGQHYGYTF
>few|TRBJ2-5|TRBV29-1|TRBD2
TGCAGCGTGGTAAAATCGGGGGGAGGGACCCAGTACTTC
CSVVKSGGGTQYF
>.|TRBJ2-1|TRBV11-3|.
TGTGCCAGCAGCTTAAGTGCGGGATACGAGCAGTTCTTC
CASSLSAGYEQFF
>.|TRBJ1-4|TRBV9|.
TGTGCCAGCAGCCCCTCGGGACGGCGGGTTGAAAAACTGTTTTTT
CASSPSGRRVEKLFF
>.|TRBJ1-1|TRBV6-5|TRBD1
TGTGCCAGCAGCCTGGGACAGGGAAATTCCGAAGCTTTCTTT
CASSLGQGNSEAFF
>.|TRBJ1-2|TRBV20-1|.
TGCAGTGCTAGAAATGGCTACACCTTC
CSARNGYTF
>.|TRBJ2-7|TRBV7-9|.
TGTGCCAGCAACCTGGGGGACTCCTACGAGCAGTACTTC
CASNLGDSYEQYF
>.|TRBJ1-1|TRBV6-5|.
TGTGCCAGCAGTCGGGGAGGACGGGAAGCTTTCTTT
CASSRGGREAFF
>few|TRBJ1-2|TRBV5-1|TRBD1
TGCGCCAGCAGCCCAGACAGGGGAAAGGGCTACACCTTC
CASSPDRGKGYTF
>.|TRBJ2-1|TRBV7-3|.
TGTGCCAGCAGCCTCAGGGCACCTAATGAGCAGTTCTTC
CASSLRAPNEQFF
>.|TRBJ2-7|TRBV6-5|TRBD1
TGTGCCAGCAGCAGGACAGGGGGCGAGTACGAGCAGTACTTC
CASSRTGGEYEQYF
>.|TRBJ2-2|TRBV10-3|TRBD2
TGTGCCATCAGTCCCGGGACTAGCAAAAGTAAGGTTGGGGAGCTGTTTTTT
CAISPGTSKSKVGELFF
>.|TRBJ2-2|TRBV19|TRBD2
TGTGCCAGTAGTCAGCTAGCGGGAGTGAGGGAGCTGTTTTTT
CASSQLAGVRELFF
>once|TRBJ2-7|TRBV7-2|TRBD2
TGTGCCAGCAGCTTATGGTCCGGACTAGCGGGAGGGGCTGAGCAGTACTTC
CASSLWSGLAGGAEQYF
>.|TRBJ2-7|TRBV7-3|.
TGTGCCAGCAGCTCGCAGGGTTTGTCAGCCGAGCAGTACTTC
CASSSQGLSAEQYF